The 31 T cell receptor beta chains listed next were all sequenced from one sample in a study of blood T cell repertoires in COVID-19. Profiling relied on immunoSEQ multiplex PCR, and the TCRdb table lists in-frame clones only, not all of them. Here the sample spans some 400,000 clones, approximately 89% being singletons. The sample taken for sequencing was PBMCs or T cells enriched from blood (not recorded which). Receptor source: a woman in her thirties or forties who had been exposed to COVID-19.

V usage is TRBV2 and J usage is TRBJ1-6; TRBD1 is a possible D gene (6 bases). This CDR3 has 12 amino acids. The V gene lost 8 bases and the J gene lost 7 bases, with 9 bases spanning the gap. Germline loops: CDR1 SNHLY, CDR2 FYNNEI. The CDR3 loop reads CASVQGNSPLHF. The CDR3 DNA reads TGTGCCAGCGTGCAGGGGAATTCACCCCTCCACTTT.

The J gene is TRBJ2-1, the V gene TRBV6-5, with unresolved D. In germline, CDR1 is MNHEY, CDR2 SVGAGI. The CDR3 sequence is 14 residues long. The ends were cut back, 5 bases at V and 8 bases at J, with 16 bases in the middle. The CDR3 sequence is CASSRRRGGDEQFF. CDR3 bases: TGTGCCAGCAGTCGGCGGAGAGGCGGAGATGAGCAGTTCTTC.

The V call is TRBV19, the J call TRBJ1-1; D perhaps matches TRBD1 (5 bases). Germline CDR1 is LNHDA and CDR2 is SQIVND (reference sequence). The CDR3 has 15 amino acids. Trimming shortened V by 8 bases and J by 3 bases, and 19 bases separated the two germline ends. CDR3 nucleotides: TGTGCCAGTTTCGGGCAGGGTTTTGGGGACACTGAAGCTTTCTTT. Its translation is CASFGQGFGDTEAFF. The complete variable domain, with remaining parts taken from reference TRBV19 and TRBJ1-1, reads DGGITQSPKYLFRKEGQNVTLSCEQNLNHDAMYWYRQDPGQGLRLIYYSQIVNDFQKGDIAEGYSVSREKKESFPLTVTSAQKNPTAFYLCASFGQGFGDTEAFFGQGTRLTVV.

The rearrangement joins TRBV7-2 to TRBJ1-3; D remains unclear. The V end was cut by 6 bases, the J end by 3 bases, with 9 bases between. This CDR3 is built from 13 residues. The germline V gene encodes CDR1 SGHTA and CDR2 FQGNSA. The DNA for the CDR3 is TGTGCCAGCAGTCAGTATAATGGAAACACCATATATTTT. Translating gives CASSQYNGNTIYF.

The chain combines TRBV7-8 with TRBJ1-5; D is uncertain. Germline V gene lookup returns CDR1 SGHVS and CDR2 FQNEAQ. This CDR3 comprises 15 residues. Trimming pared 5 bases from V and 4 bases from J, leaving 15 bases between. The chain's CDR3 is CASSLTEGRNQPQHF. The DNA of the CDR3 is TGTGCCAGCAGCCTAACAGAGGGTCGGAATCAGCCCCAGCATTTT.

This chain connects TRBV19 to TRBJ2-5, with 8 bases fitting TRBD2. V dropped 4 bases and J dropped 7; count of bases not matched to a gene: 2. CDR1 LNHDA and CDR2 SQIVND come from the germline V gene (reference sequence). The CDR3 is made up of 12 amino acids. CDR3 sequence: CASSRAGVTQYF. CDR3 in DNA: TGTGCCAGTAGTAGAGCGGGGGTGACCCAGTACTTC.

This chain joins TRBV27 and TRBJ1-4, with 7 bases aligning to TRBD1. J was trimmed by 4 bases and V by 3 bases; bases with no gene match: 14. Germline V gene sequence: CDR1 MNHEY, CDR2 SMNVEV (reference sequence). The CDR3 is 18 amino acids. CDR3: CASSFAGTANPVNEKLFF. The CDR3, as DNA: TGTGCCAGCAGTTTCGCCGGGACAGCCAACCCAGTTAATGAAAAACTGTTTTTT.

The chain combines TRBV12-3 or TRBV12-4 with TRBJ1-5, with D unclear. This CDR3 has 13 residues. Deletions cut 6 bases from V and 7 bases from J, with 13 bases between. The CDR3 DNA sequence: TGTGCCAGCAGCCTTAGACAATTACAGCCCCAGCATTTT. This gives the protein CASSLRQLQPQHF.

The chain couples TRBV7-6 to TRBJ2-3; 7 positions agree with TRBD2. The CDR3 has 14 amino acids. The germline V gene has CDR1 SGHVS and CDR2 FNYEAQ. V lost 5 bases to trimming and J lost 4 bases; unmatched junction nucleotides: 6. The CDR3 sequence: CASSPSGTADTQYF. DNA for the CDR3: TGTGCCAGCAGCCCCAGCGGGACGGCAGATACGCAGTATTTT.

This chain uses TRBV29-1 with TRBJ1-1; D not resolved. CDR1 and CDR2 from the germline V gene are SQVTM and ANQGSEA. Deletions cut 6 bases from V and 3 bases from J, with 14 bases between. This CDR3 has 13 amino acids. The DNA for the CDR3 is TGCAGCGTGGAGGAGGATAAGGACACTGAAGCTTTCTTT. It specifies CSVEEDKDTEAFF.

CDR3 sequence: CASSLAGGGQRKGLYF. CDR3 DNA: TGTGCCAGCAGCTTAGCTGGTGGAGGACAGCGAAAGGGATTATATTTT. This chain connects TRBV7-9 to TRBJ1-3, with D perhaps matching TRBD1 (6 bases). This CDR3 is 16 amino acids long. The ends were cut back, 0 bases at V and 14 bases at J, with 23 bases in the middle. Looked up from germline, CDR1 is SEHNR and CDR2 is FQNEAQ (reference sequence).

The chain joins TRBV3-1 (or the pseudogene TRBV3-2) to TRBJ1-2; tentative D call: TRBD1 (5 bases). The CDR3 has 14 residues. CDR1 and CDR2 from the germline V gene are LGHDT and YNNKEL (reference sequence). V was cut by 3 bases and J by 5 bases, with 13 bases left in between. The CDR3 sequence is CASSQTASPYGYTF. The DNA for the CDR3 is TGTGCCAGCAGCCAGACAGCGTCTCCTTATGGCTACACCTTC.

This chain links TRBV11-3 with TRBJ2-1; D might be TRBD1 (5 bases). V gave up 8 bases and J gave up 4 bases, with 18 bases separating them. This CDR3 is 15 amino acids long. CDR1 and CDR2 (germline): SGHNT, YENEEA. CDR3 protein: CASAQGNRLYNEQFF. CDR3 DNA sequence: TGTGCCAGCGCCCAGGGTAACCGTTTATACAATGAGCAGTTCTTC. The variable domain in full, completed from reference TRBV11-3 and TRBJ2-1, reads EAGVVQSPRYKIIEKKQPVAFWCNPISGHNTLYWYLQNLGQGPELLIRYENEEAVDDSQLPKDRFSAERLKGVDSTLKIQPAELGDSAVYLCASAQGNRLYNEQFFGPGTRLTVL.

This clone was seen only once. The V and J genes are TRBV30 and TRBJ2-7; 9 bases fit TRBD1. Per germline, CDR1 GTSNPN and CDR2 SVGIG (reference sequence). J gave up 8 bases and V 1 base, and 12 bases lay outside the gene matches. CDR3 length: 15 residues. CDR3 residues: CAWSAWTGAGAQQYF. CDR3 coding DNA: TGTGCCTGGAGTGCATGGACAGGGGCGGGTGCCCAGCAGTACTTC.

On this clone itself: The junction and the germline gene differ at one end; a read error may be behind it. The CDR3: CVSSGQGLGNQPQHF. The CDR3 DNA sequence: TGTGTCAGCAGTGGACAGGGTCTAGGCAATCAGCCCCAGCATTTT. This chain joins TRBV6-6 and TRBJ1-5, with 8 bases aligning to TRBD1. Germline V gives CDR1 MNHNY, CDR2 SVGAGI (reference sequence). CDR3 length: 15 amino acids.

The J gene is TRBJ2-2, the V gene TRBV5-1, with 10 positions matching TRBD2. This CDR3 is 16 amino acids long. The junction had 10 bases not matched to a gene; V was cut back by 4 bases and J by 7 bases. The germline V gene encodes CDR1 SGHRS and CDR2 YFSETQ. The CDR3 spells CASSLQAGGRIGELFF. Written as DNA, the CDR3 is TGCGCCAGCAGCCTCCAAGCGGGGGGGCGAATCGGGGAGCTGTTTTTT.

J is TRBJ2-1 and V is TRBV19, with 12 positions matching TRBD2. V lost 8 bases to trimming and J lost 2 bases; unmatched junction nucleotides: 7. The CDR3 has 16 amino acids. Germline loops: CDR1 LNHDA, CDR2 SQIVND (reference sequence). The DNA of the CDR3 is TGTGCCAGTCCCAGGACTAGCGGGGAAACCTACAATGAGCAGTTCTTC. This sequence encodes CASPRTSGETYNEQFF.

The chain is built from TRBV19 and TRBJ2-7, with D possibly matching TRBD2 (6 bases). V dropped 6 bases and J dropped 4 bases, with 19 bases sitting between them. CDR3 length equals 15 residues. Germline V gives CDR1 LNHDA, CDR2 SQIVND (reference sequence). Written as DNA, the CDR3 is TGTGCCAGTAGCCTCGATGGTAGCGGCCCATACGAGCAGTACTTC. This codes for CASSLDGSGPYEQYF.

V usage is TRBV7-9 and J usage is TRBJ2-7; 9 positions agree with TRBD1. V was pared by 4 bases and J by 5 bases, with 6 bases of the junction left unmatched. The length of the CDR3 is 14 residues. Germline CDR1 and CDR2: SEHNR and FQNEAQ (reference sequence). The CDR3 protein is CASSSGQGFHEQYF. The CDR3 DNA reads TGTGCCAGCAGCTCGGGACAGGGATTCCACGAGCAGTACTTC.

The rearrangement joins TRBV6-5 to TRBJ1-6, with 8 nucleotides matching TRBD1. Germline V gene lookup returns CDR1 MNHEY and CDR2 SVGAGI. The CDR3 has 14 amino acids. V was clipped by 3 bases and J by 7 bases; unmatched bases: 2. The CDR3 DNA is TGTGCCAGCAGTTATACAGGGGGAAATTCACCCCTCCACTTT. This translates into CASSYTGGNSPLHF.

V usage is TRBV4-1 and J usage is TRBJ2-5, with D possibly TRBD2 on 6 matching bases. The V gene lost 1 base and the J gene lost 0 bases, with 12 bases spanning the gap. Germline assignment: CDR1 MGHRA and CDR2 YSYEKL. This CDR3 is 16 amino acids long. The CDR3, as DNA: TGCGCCAGCAGCCAAGGCTGGGGGGAGTACCAAGAGACCCAGTACTTC. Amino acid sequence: CASSQGWGEYQETQYF.

The DNA for the CDR3 is TGTGCCAGCAGCAAGCGGGAGTCGGAGGAGACCCAGTACTTC. This gives the protein CASSKRESEETQYF. This chain joins TRBV3-1 (or the pseudogene TRBV3-2) and TRBJ2-5, with TRBD2 matching over 8 bases. The junction had 7 bases not matched to a gene; V was cut back by 5 bases and J by 5 bases. The germline gives CDR1 LGHDT, CDR2 YNNKEL (reference sequence). This CDR3 is 14 amino acids long.

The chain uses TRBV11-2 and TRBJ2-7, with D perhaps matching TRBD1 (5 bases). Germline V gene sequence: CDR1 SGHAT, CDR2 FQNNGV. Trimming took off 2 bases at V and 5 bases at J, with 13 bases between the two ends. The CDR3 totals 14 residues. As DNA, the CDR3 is TGTGCCAGCAGCTTAAGGGCCAGGGAAAACGAGCAGTACTTC. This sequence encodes CASSLRARENEQYF.

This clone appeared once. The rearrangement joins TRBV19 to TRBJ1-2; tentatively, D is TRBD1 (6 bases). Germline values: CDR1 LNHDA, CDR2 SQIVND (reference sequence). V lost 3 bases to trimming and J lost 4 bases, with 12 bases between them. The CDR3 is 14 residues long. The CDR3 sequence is CASSILGGAYGYTF. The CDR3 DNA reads TGTGCCAGTAGTATTCTAGGGGGGGCCTATGGCTACACCTTC.

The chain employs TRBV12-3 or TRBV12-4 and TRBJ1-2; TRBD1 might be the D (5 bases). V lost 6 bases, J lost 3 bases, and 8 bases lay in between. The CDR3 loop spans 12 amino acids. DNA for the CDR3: TGTGCCAGCAGCCAGACAGACTATGGCTACACCTTC. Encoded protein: CASSQTDYGYTF.

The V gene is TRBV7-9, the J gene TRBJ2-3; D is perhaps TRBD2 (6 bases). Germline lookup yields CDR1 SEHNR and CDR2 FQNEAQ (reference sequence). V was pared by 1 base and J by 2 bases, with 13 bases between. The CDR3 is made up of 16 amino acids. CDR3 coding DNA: TGTGCCAGCAGCTTAGACGGGGGAGGTTCCACAGATACGCAGTATTTT. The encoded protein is CASSLDGGGSTDTQYF.

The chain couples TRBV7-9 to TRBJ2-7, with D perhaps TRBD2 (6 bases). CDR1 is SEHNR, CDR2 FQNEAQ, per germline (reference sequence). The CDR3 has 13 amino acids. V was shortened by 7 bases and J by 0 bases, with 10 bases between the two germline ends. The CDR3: CASTRGSSYEQYF. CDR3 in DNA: TGTGCCAGCACCCGGGGGAGCTCCTACGAGCAGTACTTC. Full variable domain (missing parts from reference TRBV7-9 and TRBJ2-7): DTGVSQNPRHKITKRGQNVTFRCDPISEHNRLYWYRQTLGQGPEFLTYFQNEAQLEKSRLLSDRFSAERPKGSFSTLEIQRTEQGDSAMYLCASTRGSSYEQYFGPGTRLTVT.

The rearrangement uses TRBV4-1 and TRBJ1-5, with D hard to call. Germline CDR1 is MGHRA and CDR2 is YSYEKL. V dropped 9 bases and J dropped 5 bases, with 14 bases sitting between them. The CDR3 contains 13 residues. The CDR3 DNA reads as TGCGCCAGAGCGGGGAGACACGATCAGCCCCAGCATTTT. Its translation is CARAGRHDQPQHF.

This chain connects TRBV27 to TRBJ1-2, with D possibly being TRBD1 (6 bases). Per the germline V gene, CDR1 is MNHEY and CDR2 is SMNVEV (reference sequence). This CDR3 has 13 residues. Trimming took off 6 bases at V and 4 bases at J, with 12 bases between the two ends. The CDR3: CASSLTGIYGYTF. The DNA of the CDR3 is TGTGCCAGCAGCCTTACAGGGATCTATGGCTACACCTTC.

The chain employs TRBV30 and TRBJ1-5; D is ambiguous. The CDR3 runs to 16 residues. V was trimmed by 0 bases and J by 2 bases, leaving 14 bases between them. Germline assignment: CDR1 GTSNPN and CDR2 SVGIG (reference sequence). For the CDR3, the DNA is TGTGCCTGGAGTGTACGGGCCGGGATGGGCAATCAGCCCCAGCATTTT. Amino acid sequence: CAWSVRAGMGNQPQHF. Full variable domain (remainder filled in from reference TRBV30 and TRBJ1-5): SQTIHQWPATLVQPVGSPLSLECTVEGTSNPNLYWYRQAAGRGLQLLFYSVGIGQISSEVPQNLSASRPQDRQFILSSKKLLLSDSGFYLCAWSVRAGMGNQPQHFGDGTRLSIL.

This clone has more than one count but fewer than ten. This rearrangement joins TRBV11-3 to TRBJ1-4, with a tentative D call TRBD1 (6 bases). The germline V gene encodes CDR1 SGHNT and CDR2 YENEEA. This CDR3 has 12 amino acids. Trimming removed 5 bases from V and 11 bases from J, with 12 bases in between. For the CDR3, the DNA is TGTGCCAGCAGCCAACAGGGACGGAAACTGTTTTTT. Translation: CASSQQGRKLFF.